Described below is a single T cell receptor beta chain sequence and its context. Gene and germline names: mouse. The read finishes 4 residues shy of the CDR3 end, and the germline J gene is used to complete it. This sample stems from a study of CD8+ T cells in alopecia areata. After pooling, cutaneous lymph node cells were sorted with CD4, CD8alpha, NKG2D, NKG2ACE and other markers. Germline V gene sequence: CDR1 NNHDY, CDR2 SYVADS. The junction had 4 bases not matched to a gene; V was cut back by 3 bases and J by 1 base. There are 15 residues in the CDR3. Extracted RNA was reverse transcribed into cDNA, the sequencing template. TCRdb keeps only in-frame clones here, not all; method: immunoSEQ multiplex PCR. The sample shows around 290,000 clones, no singletons; the ten largest hold less than 1.5%.

The TCR originated in a C3H/HeJ mouse with alopecia areata. This strain has MHC haplotype H2-k. The specimen was CD4+ T cells sorted from a lymph node. The V call is TRBV13-3, the J call TRBJ2-4, with 8 bases identical to TRBD2. The CDR3 loop is CASSGDWGGQNTLYF. The sequenced CDR3 bases are TGTGCCAGCAGTGGAGACTGGGGAGGTCAAAAC.